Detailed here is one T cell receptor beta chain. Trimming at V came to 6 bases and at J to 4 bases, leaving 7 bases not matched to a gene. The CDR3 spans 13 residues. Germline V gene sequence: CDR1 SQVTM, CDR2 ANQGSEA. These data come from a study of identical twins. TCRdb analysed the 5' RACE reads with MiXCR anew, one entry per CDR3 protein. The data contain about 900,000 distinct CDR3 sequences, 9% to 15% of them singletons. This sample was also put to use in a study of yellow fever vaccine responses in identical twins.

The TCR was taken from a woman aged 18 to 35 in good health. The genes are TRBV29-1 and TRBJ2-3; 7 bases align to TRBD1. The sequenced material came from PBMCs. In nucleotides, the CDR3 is TGCAGCGTAGATCGACAGGGATCAGATACGCAGTATTTT. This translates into CSVDRQGSDTQYF.